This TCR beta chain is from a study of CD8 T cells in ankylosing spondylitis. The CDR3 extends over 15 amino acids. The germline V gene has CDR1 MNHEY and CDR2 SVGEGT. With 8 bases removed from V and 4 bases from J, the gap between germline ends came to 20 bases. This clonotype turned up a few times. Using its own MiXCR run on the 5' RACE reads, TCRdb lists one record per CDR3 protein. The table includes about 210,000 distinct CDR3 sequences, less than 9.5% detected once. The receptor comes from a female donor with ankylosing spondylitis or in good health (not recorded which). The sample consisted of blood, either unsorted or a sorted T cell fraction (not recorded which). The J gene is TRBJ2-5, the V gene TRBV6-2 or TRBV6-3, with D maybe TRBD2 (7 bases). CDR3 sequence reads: CASGLDDRLRETQYF. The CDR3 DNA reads TGTGCCAGCGGACTAGATGACAGGCTCCGAGAGACCCAGTACTTC.